Shown below are 10 T cell receptor beta chains from a single sample sequenced in a study of shared clonotypes between healthy human individuals (dated by TCRdb to about 2020). The library was produced with the immunoSEQ multiplex PCR assay. The clones in this table, taken by TCRdb from immuneACCESS, are in-frame only. Not every clone is retained; where verified, under half of the shortfall comes from an unresolved V gene, and the cause of the rest is unknown. The sample profile shows 2 million to 3 million clones; 90% to 95% of them were found once. The top ten constitute roughly 0.14% of the sample. What was sequenced was naive CD4+ T cells sorted from blood. Sample cell subset or site, as interpreted from the label and publication: CD45RA+ positively selected. All receptors derive from a man aged 18 to 35 in good health.

This clone was recorded a few times. The chain joins TRBV13 to TRBJ1-5; TRBD1 matches at 7 bases. The CDR3 has 14 amino acids. Germline values: CDR1 PRHDT, CDR2 FYEKMQ (reference sequence). V shed 4 bases and J 2 bases; nucleotides not matched to a gene: 2. CDR3 residues: CASSSGQGNQPQHF. The DNA for the CDR3 is TGTGCCAGCAGCTCCGGACAGGGCAATCAGCCCCAGCATTTT. The full variable domain, its missing parts supplied by reference TRBV13 and TRBJ1-5, is AAGVIQSPRHLIKEKRETATLKCYPIPRHDTVYWYQQGPGQDPQFLISFYEKMQSDKGSIPDRFSAQQFSDYHSELNMSSLELGDSALYFCASSSGQGNQPQHFGDGTRLSIL.

The J gene is TRBJ2-2, the V gene TRBV18; D unclear. This CDR3 is built from 18 residues. V lost 2 bases to trimming and J lost 3 bases, with 19 bases between them. Per the germline V gene, CDR1 is KGHSH and CDR2 is LQKENI. The CDR3 coding sequence is TGTGCCAGCTCACCAAGATTGGGCTTGGAGAGTTACACCGGGGAGCTGTTTTTT. Residues: CASSPRLGLESYTGELFF.

This chain joins TRBV5-6 and TRBJ2-3; 8 bases are shared with TRBD2. Germline CDR1 reads SGHDT; CDR2 reads YYEEEE. Trimming took 3 bases from V and 4 from J; bases not matched to a gene: 10. CDR3 length: 16 residues. The CDR3 loop is CASSSIGTRVSDTQYF. CDR3 nucleotide sequence: TGTGCCAGCAGCTCCATAGGGACTAGGGTTTCAGATACGCAGTATTTT.

V usage is TRBV11-2 and J usage is TRBJ1-1; TRBD1 matches at 12 bases. V trimming: 5 bases; J trimming: 10 bases; junction bases outside the gene matches: 5. Germline assignment: CDR1 SGHAT and CDR2 FQNNGV. This CDR3 contains 13 residues. In nucleotides, the CDR3 is TGTGCCAGCAGCACGGGACAGGGGGCACGAGCTTTCTTT. Translation: CASSTGQGARAFF. The complete variable domain, with remaining parts taken from reference TRBV11-2 and TRBJ1-1, reads EAGVAQSPRYKIIEKRQSVAFWCNPISGHATLYWYQQILGQGPKLLIQFQNNGVVDDSQLPKDRFSAERLKGVDSTLKIQPAKLEDSAVYLCASSTGQGARAFFGQGTRLTVV.

The J gene is TRBJ1-2, the V gene TRBV6-1, with 7 bases lining up with TRBD1. The germline CDR1 and CDR2 sequences are MNHNS and SASEGT. The CDR3 length is 13 residues. V trimming: 8 bases; J trimming: 4 bases; junction bases outside the gene matches: 7. For the CDR3, the DNA is TGTGCCAGCCAGGGGGGATCTATCTATGGCTACACCTTC. This encodes CASQGGSIYGYTF.

The sample holds one count of this clone. The CDR3 region has the DNA TGCGCCAGCATGAGCGGGAGGACCCAGTACTTC. This sequence encodes CASMSGRTQYF. The V call is TRBV5-1, the J call TRBJ2-5; TRBD2 matches at 8 bases. V gave up 6 bases and J gave up 7 bases; unmatched junction bases: 2. Per germline, CDR1 SGHRS and CDR2 YFSETQ. The CDR3 extends over 11 amino acids.

This chain connects TRBV6-1 to TRBJ2-5; 8 bases line up with TRBD1. Trimming removed 2 bases from V and 5 bases from J; junction bases left unmatched: 13. The CDR3 consists of 17 residues. CDR1 and CDR2 (germline): MNHNS, SASEGT. The CDR3 is CASSESPRQGSWETQYF. The CDR3 DNA sequence: TGTGCCAGCAGTGAATCTCCTCGACAGGGGAGTTGGGAGACCCAGTACTTC.

The chain links TRBV30 to TRBJ1-5, with 7 positions matching TRBD1. Trimming removed 2 bases from V and 0 bases from J; junction bases left unmatched: 7. The CDR3 length is 16 residues. Germline V gene sequence: CDR1 GTSNPN, CDR2 SVGIG (reference sequence). CDR3 in DNA: TGTGCCTGGAGTCCTGGGACAGCGATTAGCAATCAGCCCCAGCATTTT. Translation gives CAWSPGTAISNQPQHF. Full variable domain (outside the CDR3, taken from reference TRBV30 and TRBJ1-5): SQTIHQWPATLVQPVGSPLSLECTVEGTSNPNLYWYRQAAGRGLQLLFYSVGIGQISSEVPQNLSASRPQDRQFILSSKKLLLSDSGFYLCAWSPGTAISNQPQHFGDGTRLSIL.

The chain recombines TRBV7-9 with TRBJ2-3; no definite D call. V was shortened by 7 bases and J by 0 bases, with 5 bases between the two germline ends. The CDR3 has 12 residues. Germline V gene lookup returns CDR1 SEHNR and CDR2 FQNEAQ (reference sequence). The CDR3 DNA reads as TGTGCCAGCATGAGGAGCACAGATACGCAGTATTTT. This codes for CASMRSTDTQYF.

The chain combines TRBV19 with TRBJ2-7, with TRBD2 identical over 7 bases. V dropped 7 bases and J dropped 0; count of bases not matched to a gene: 6. This CDR3 region has 14 residues. Germline V CDR1 and CDR2: LNHDA, SQIVND (reference sequence). DNA for the CDR3: TGTGCCAGTAAACGGACTAGGTTCTCCTACGAGCAGTACTTC. Protein sequence: CASKRTRFSYEQYF.